This T cell receptor (beta chain) came from a study of PD-1 blockade in classical Hodgkin lymphoma. Study conclusions and caveats: Lower baseline TCR diversity marked trial partial responders and progressors.

To note about this clone: Its antigen is not identified.

Only in-frame clones appear in the TCRdb table, and some are missing; sequencing was by immunoSEQ multiplex PCR. Altogether approximately 100,000 clones are present, about nine tenths being singletons, with the ten largest covering about 2.5%. All patients experienced relapse after autologous stem cell transplantation, and brentuximab vedotin exposure was variable. This CDR3 has 13 residues. CDR1 and CDR2 (germline): SQVTM, ANQGSEA. J gave up 4 bases and V 3 bases, and 5 bases lay outside the gene matches. The sequenced sample was peripheral blood mononuclear cells (PBMCs), obtained at baseline. The sequence derives from a human donor with classical Hodgkin lymphoma. This chain links TRBV29-1 with TRBJ1-2; TRBD1 aligns across 7 bases. The CDR3 sequence is CSVDMEGAYGYTF. In DNA form, the CDR3 reads TGCAGCGTTGATATGGAGGGGGCCTATGGCTACACCTTC.